This entry concerns a single T cell receptor beta chain. The antigen is undetermined. General study findings and limits: Tumor Treg TCRs overlapped most with tumor naive CD4+ cells. Tumor memory CD4+ T cell TCR gene usage clustered with blood and lymph node memory CD4+ cells and lymph node naive CD4+ cells.

Full-length variable regions came from constant-region reverse primers plus semi-nested Nested Universal Primer A PCR. MiXCR, applied by TCRdb to the 5' RACE reads, yields one record per CDR3 protein. The repertoire has nearly 55,000 distinct CDR3 sequences, 17% of them found once; the top ten carry approximately 2.1%. The CDR3 covers 16 residues. V was clipped by 1 base and J by 4 bases, with 16 bases between them. Per germline, CDR1 DFQATT and CDR2 SNEGSKA (reference sequence). CD25-based Treg depletion was applied to purified naive CD4+ T cells. Sequenced material: naive CD4+ T cells sorted from blood. Subset indicated: naive CD4+ T cells, CD4+CD45RA+CD25-. The chain has TRBV20-1 and TRBJ2-2, with D possibly being TRBD1 (6 bases). The TCR comes from a female donor with breast cancer. CDR3 nucleotides: TGCAGTGCTAGAGCCGGGCGGGCAGGGGCCACCGGGGAGCTGTTTTTT. Translation gives CSARAGRAGATGELFF.